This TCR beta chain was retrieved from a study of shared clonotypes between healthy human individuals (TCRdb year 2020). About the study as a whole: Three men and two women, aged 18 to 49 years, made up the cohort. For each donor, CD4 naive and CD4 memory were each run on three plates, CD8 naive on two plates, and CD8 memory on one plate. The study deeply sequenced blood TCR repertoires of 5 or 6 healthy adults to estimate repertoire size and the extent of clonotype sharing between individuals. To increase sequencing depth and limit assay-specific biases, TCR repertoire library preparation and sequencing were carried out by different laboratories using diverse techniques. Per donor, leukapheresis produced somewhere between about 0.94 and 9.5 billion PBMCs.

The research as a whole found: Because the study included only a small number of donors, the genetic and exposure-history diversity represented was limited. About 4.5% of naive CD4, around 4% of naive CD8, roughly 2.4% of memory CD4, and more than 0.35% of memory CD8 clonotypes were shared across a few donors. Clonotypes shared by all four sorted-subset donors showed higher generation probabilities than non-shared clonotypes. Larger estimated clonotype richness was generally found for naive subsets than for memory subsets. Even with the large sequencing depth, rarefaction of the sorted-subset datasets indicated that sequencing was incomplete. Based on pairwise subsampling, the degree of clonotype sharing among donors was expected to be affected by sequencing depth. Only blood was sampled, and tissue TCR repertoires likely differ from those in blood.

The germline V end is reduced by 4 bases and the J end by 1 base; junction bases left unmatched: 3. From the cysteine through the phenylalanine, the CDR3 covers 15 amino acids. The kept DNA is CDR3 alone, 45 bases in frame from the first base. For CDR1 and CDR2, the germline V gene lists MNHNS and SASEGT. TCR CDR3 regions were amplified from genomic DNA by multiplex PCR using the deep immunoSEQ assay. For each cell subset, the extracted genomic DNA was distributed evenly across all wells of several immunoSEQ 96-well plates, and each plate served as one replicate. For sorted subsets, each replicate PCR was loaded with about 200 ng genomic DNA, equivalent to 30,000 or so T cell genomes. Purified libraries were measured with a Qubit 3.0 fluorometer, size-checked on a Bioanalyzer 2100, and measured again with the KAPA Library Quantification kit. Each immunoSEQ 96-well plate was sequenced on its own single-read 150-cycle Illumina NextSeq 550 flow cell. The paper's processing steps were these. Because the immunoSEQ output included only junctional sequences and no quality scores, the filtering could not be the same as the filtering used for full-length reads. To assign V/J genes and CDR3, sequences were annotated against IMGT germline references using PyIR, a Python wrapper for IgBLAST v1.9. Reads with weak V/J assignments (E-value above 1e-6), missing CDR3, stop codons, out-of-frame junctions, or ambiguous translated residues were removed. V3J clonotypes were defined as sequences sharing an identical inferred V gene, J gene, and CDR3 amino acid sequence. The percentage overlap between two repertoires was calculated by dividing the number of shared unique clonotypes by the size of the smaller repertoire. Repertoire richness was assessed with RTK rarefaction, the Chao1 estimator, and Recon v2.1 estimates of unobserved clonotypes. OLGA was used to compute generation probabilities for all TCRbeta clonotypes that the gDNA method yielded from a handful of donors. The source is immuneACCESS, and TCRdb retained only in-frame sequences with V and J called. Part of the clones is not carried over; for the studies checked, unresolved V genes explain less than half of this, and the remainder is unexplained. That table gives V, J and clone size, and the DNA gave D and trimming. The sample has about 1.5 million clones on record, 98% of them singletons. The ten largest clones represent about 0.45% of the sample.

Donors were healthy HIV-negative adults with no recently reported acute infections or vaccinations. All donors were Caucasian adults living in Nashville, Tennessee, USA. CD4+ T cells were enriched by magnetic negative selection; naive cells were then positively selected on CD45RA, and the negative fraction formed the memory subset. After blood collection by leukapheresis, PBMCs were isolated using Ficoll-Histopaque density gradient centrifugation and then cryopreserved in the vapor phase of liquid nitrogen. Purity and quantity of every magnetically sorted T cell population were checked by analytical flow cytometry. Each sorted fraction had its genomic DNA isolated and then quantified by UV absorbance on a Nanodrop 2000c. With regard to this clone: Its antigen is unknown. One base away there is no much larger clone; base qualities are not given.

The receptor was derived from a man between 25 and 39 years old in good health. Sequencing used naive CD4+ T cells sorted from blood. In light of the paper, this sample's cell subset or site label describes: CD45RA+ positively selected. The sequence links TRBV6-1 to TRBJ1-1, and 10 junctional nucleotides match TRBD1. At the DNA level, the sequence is TGTGCCAGCAGTGTCCGGGACAGGGGGAACACTGAAGCTTTCTTT. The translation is CASSVRDRGNTEAFF.